Shown below are 13 T cell receptor beta chains from a single sample sequenced in a study of T-cell memory formation after mild COVID-19. Each CDR3 protein is one row after TCRdb ran MiXCR on the 5' RACE reads. In the table there are under 300,000 distinct CDR3 sequences, approximately 9% of which are singletons. Material for sequencing was PBMCs or a T cell subset sorted from them (not recorded which). The receptors shown here come from a man younger than 35 who had mild COVID-19 (a few samples of this study predate the infection). Cell type and time point are not known.

J is TRBJ1-4 and V is TRBV7-2; perhaps TRBD1 as D (6 bases). CDR3 length equals 16 residues. The germline V gene has CDR1 SGHTA and CDR2 FQGNSA. With 4 bases removed from V and 7 bases from J, the gap between germline ends came to 19 bases. The CDR3 DNA is TGTGCCAGCAGCTCCAGCACGGGAGGGGGGGGTGAAAAACTGTTTTTT. Its protein product is CASSSSTGGGGEKLFF.

This clonotype was picked up a small number of times. The V and J genes are TRBV18 and TRBJ1-1; D gene ambiguous. The CDR3 is made up of 15 amino acids. CDR1 KGHSH and CDR2 LQKENI come from the germline V gene. V was trimmed by 1 base and J by 0 bases, leaving 9 bases between them. This CDR3 is CASSPREVLNTEAFF. The CDR3 nucleotides read TGTGCCAGCTCACCACGTGAGGTCTTGAACACTGAAGCTTTCTTT.

This clonotype was picked up a small number of times. The chain has TRBV19 and TRBJ2-1; a weak D match, TRBD2 (6 bases). CDR1 and CDR2 from the germline V gene are LNHDA and SQIVND (reference sequence). The CDR3 covers 16 residues. V lost 4 bases to trimming and J lost 2 bases, with 15 bases between them. The CDR3 DNA follows: TGTGCCAGTAGTAACGTGGCGGGGCGAGCCTACAATGAGCAGTTCTTC. Protein sequence: CASSNVAGRAYNEQFF. The full variable domain, in which reference TRBV19 and TRBJ2-1 provide the parts outside the CDR3, is DGGITQSPKYLFRKEGQNVTLSCEQNLNHDAMYWYRQDPGQGLRLIYYSQIVNDFQKGDIAEGYSVSREKKESFPLTVTSAQKNPTAFYLCASSNVAGRAYNEQFFGPGTRLTVL.

Notes on this clonotype: This may come from a read error, since a much larger clone is one base off. The chain combines TRBV2 with TRBJ1-1; no clear D gene. The V end was cut by 7 bases, the J end by 11 bases, with 5 bases between. Germline V lookup: CDR1 SNHLY, CDR2 FYNNEI. The CDR3 has 8 residues. The CDR3 region has the DNA TGTGCCAGCAATGGGGCTTTCTTT. Translation: CASNGAFF. Looking up the rest from reference TRBV2 and TRBJ1-1 gives the full variable domain: EPEVTQTPSHQVTQMGQEVILRCVPISNHLYFYWYRQILGQKVEFLVSFYNNEISEKSEIFDDQFSVERPDGSNFTLKIRSTKLEDSAMYFCASNGAFFGQGTRLTVV.

Only a few counts were recorded for this clonotype. This chain joins TRBV12-3 or TRBV12-4 and TRBJ2-7; D may be TRBD2 (5 bases). Trimming took off 3 bases at V and 0 bases at J, with 6 bases between the two ends. This CDR3 is built from 13 residues. The CDR3 nucleotides are TGTGCCAGCAGTTTTGCGGGCTCCTACGAGCAGTACGTC. Amino acid sequence: CASSFAGSYEQYV.

There are a few counts of this clonotype. V gene TRBV20-1 combines with J gene TRBJ2-6, with D tentatively TRBD2 (6 bases). The germline gives CDR1 DFQATT, CDR2 SNEGSKA (reference sequence). This CDR3 is built from 15 residues. The V end was cut by 0 bases, the J end by 2 bases, with 8 bases between. CDR3 sequence reads: CSARELATGANVLTF. The CDR3 region has the DNA TGCAGTGCTAGAGAGCTAGCGACTGGGGCCAACGTCCTGACTTTC.

This clonotype was recorded a few times. The chain couples TRBV12-3 or TRBV12-4 to TRBJ1-5; D gene ambiguous. V lost 1 base to trimming and J lost 5 bases, with 6 bases between them. This CDR3 comprises 13 residues. The CDR3 region has the DNA TGTGCCAGCAGTTTAGGGCAGTATCAGCCCCAGCATTTT. Residues: CASSLGQYQPQHF.

A few counts support this clonotype. The V and J genes are TRBV20-1 and TRBJ1-2; no clear D. Germline values: CDR1 DFQATT, CDR2 SNEGSKA (reference sequence). The CDR3 consists of 14 residues. Trimming left V 2 bases short and J 7 bases short, with 17 bases between. The CDR3 DNA reads TGCAGTGCTAGACCAGCGGACGGCCTCGGTGGCTACACCTTC. Translation: CSARPADGLGGYTF.

This chain joins TRBV20-1 and TRBJ1-1; 7 nucleotides match TRBD1. Germline-derived CDR1 and CDR2 are DFQATT and SNEGSKA (reference sequence). V gave up 5 bases and J gave up 2 bases; unmatched junction bases: 11. The CDR3 is 15 residues long. Here the CDR3 DNA reads TGCAGTGCTTGGGCAGGGGACAGACTAAACACTGAAGCTTTCTTT. Its protein is CSAWAGDRLNTEAFF.

The gene calls are TRBV7-3 and TRBJ1-1; D not resolved. The CDR3 contains 13 residues. CDR1 is SGHTA and CDR2 is FQGTGA in the germline V gene. CDR3 in amino acids: CASGLHQNTEAFF. The CDR3 DNA reads as TGTGCTAGCGGACTCCATCAGAACACTGAAGCTTTCTTT.

The chain joins TRBV5-4 to TRBJ1-6; a possible D gene is TRBD1 (6 bases). Germline CDR1 is SGHNT and CDR2 is YYREEE (reference sequence). The CDR3 is 12 residues long. V lost 10 bases and J 7 bases, leaving 12 bases between the germline ends. The CDR3 DNA follows: TGTGCCGGGGGGCAGGGGAATTCACCCCTCCACTTT. Its protein product is CAGGQGNSPLHF.

This clonotype was seen a handful of times. V gene TRBV4-1 combines with J gene TRBJ2-3, with D possibly TRBD2 on 6 matching bases. Germline loops: CDR1 MGHRA, CDR2 YSYEKL. The CDR3 has 16 amino acids. The V and J ends lost 0 bases and 1 base respectively, with 11 bases between them. The CDR3: CASSQDSASGTDTQYF. CDR3 bases: TGCGCCAGCAGCCAAGATTCGGCTAGCGGCACAGATACGCAGTATTTT.

There are many counts of this clonotype. The CDR3: CASSLVSELTEAFF. DNA of the CDR3: TGTGCCAGCAGCTTAGTCTCCGAACTGACTGAAGCTTTCTTT. The chain recombines TRBV7-6 with TRBJ1-1; no definite D call. Between the trimmed V and J ends, which lost 1 base and 5 bases, there was a span of 11 bases. CDR1 and CDR2 (germline): SGHVS, FNYEAQ. CDR3 length: 14 amino acids. Full variable domain (rest looked up from reference TRBV7-6 and TRBJ1-1): GAGVSQSPRYKVTKRGQDVALRCDPISGHVSLYWYRQALGQGPEFLTYFNYEAQQDKSGLPNDRFSAERPEGSISTLTIQRTEQRDSAMYRCASSLVSELTEAFFGQGTRLTVV.